The 18 T cell receptor beta chains in this list originate from one sample, sequenced in a study of cytomegalovirus exposure and HLA in healthy donors. 60 Vbeta and 13 Jbeta primers were used in PCR. Clones were sequenced by immunoSEQ multiplex PCR, and TCRdb holds only the in-frame ones, with some missing. The sample yields roughly 130,000 clones, approximately 80% seen once. The sequenced sample consisted of PBMCs. All receptors derive from a man aged 40-50 years in good health and CMV-seronegative.

The CDR3 DNA is TGTGCCAACTCGCGATTTCCAGGGGGCGGAGAGCAGTACTTC. Translation: CANSRFPGGGEQYF. This chain joins TRBV6-1 and TRBJ2-7; 8 bases fit TRBD1. The CDR3 is made up of 14 amino acids. Germline V lookup: CDR1 MNHNS, CDR2 SASEGT. V lost 10 bases, J lost 7 bases, and 15 bases stayed unmatched.

Notes on this clone: The junction and the germline gene differ at one end; a read error may be behind it. Other nucleotide sequences in the sample specify the same CDR3. The V gene is TRBV14, the J gene TRBJ2-7, with 9 bases that match TRBD1. Looked up from germline, CDR1 is SGHDN and CDR2 is FVKESK. The CDR3 loop spans 14 amino acids. As DNA, the CDR3 is TGCGCCAGCAGCCAACTGACAGGGGGCTACGAGCAGTACTTC. Its translation: CASSQLTGGYEQYF.

V usage is TRBV27 and J usage is TRBJ2-3; perhaps TRBD1 as D (6 bases). Per germline, CDR1 MNHEY and CDR2 SMNVEV (reference sequence). The CDR3 sequence is 14 residues long. V was trimmed by 1 base and J by 2 bases, leaving 7 bases between them. Here the CDR3 DNA reads TGTGCCAGCAGTTTATGGGACAACACAGATACGCAGTATTTT. Translating gives CASSLWDNTDTQYF.

The genes are TRBV30 and TRBJ1-2, with 8 bases identical to TRBD1. The CDR3 extends over 13 amino acids. CDR1 is GTSNPN, CDR2 SVGIG, per germline (reference sequence). J lost 5 bases, V lost 5 bases, and 7 bases had no gene match. DNA for the CDR3: TGTGCCTGGTCCGGGACAGGACAATATGGCTACACCTTC. Encoded protein: CAWSGTGQYGYTF.

The chain joins TRBV7-9 to TRBJ2-1; weak D call: TRBD1 (8 bases). From germline, CDR1 is SEHNR and CDR2 FQNEAQ (reference sequence). The CDR3 runs to 17 residues. V was cut by 5 bases and J by 1 base, with 18 bases left in between. CDR3 DNA: TGTGCCAGCAGCCTTACGGACAGGGAGGGATCCTACAATGAGCAGTTCTTC. Its protein is CASSLTDREGSYNEQFF.

The chain is built from TRBV7-2 and TRBJ1-1, with a tentative D call TRBD1 (6 bases). CDR1 and CDR2 (germline): SGHTA, FQGNSA. The CDR3 has 14 amino acids. Between the trimmed V and J ends, which lost 4 bases and 6 bases, there was a span of 15 bases. Written as DNA, the CDR3 is TGTGCCAGCAGCTCCAGTGGGGGGGGCGCTGAAGCTTTCTTT. It translates to CASSSSGGGAEAFF. Full variable domain (remainder filled in from reference TRBV7-2 and TRBJ1-1): GAGVSQSPSNKVTEKGKDVELRCDPISGHTALYWYRQSLGQGLEFLIYFQGNSAPDKSGLPSDRFSAERTGGSVSTLTIQRTQQEDSAVYLCASSSSGGGAEAFFGQGTRLTVV.

The chain joins TRBV2 to TRBJ2-7, with D unresolved. Germline V gene sequence: CDR1 SNHLY, CDR2 FYNNEI. This CDR3 contains 17 residues. V gave up 5 bases and J gave up 2 bases, with 22 bases separating them. In DNA, the CDR3 is TGTGCCAGCAGTAGCAACACTCCCGACATGGGCGCCTACGAGCAGTACTTC. It specifies CASSSNTPDMGAYEQYF.

The J gene is TRBJ2-7, the V gene TRBV5-6, with 9 bases aligning to TRBD1. Germline V gives CDR1 SGHDT, CDR2 YYEEEE. The CDR3 is 14 amino acids. V dropped 4 bases and J dropped 8; count of bases not matched to a gene: 10. Here the CDR3 reads CASSGGTGPWKQYF. The CDR3 DNA sequence: TGTGCCAGCAGCGGCGGGACAGGGCCTTGGAAGCAGTACTTC.

The chain has TRBV10-3 and TRBJ2-7, with 9 positions matching TRBD2. Germline CDR1 reads ENHRY; CDR2 reads SYGVKD. The CDR3 is 13 residues long. J was trimmed by 4 bases and V by 7 bases; bases with no gene match: 5. CDR3 sequence (DNA): TGTGCCATCAAAGGAGCGGGGGGTTACGAGCAGTACTTC. Translated, it gives CAIKGAGGYEQYF.

This chain joins TRBV19 and TRBJ2-5; 8 nucleotides agree with TRBD1. The DNA end lines up better with TRBJ2-7; the J call may be wrong. This CDR3 is 14 amino acids long. Per germline, CDR1 LNHDA and CDR2 SQIVND (reference sequence). The CDR3 sequence: CASSPGQGFVEQYF. As DNA, the CDR3 is TGTGCCAGTAGTCCCGGACAGGGCTTCGTCGAGCAGTACTTC.

In this sample, this clone turned up a few times. This sequence joins TRBV5-1 and TRBJ2-5, with D tentatively TRBD1 (5 bases). CDR1 is SGHRS, CDR2 YFSETQ, per germline. V lost 2 bases and J 5 bases, leaving 13 bases between the germline ends. This CDR3 comprises 14 residues. This CDR3 is CASSLQDRWETQYF. The CDR3 DNA follows: TGCGCCAGCAGCTTACAGGATCGGTGGGAGACCCAGTACTTC.

The V call is TRBV19, the J call TRBJ2-7; no clear D. V lost 6 bases to trimming and J lost 3 bases, with 9 bases between them. Looked up from germline, CDR1 is LNHDA and CDR2 is SQIVND (reference sequence). The CDR3 covers 12 residues. CDR3 in amino acids: CASSSIGYEQYF. The CDR3, as DNA: TGTGCCAGTAGCTCCATCGGCTACGAGCAGTACTTC.

The V call is TRBV7-2, the J call TRBJ2-3, with D perhaps TRBD1 (6 bases). The V and J ends lost 1 base and 1 base respectively, with 12 bases between them. CDR3 length: 16 residues. The germline V gene encodes CDR1 SGHTA and CDR2 FQGNSA. Here the CDR3 DNA reads TGTGCCAGCAGCTTAGACAGGGTGGCGGGCACAGATACGCAGTATTTT. This sequence encodes CASSLDRVAGTDTQYF.

The chain recombines TRBV29-1 with TRBJ2-3, with unresolved D. V was pared by 6 bases and J by 2 bases, with 12 bases between. The length of the CDR3 is 13 residues. The germline V gene encodes CDR1 SQVTM and CDR2 ANQGSEA. CDR3 sequence: CSVRLILTDTQYF. CDR3 DNA: TGCAGCGTCAGGCTTATACTCACAGATACGCAGTATTTT.

The V gene is TRBV7-8, the J gene TRBJ2-5, with 7 bases identical to TRBD1. CDR1 is SGHVS and CDR2 is FQNEAQ in the germline V gene. Trimming took 6 bases from V and 0 from J; bases not matched to a gene: 7. This CDR3 region has 15 residues. The CDR3 reads CASRRQGSYQETQYF. The CDR3 DNA is TGTGCCAGCAGAAGACAGGGAAGTTACCAAGAGACCCAGTACTTC.

The genes are TRBV9 and TRBJ2-7; no firm D call. Germline CDR1 reads SGDLS; CDR2 reads YYNGEE. The CDR3 length is 9 residues. Trimming stripped 9 bases from V and 3 bases from J, with 4 bases between. This CDR3 reads CANYYEQYF. CDR3 nucleotide sequence: TGTGCCAATTACTACGAGCAGTACTTC.

The chain employs TRBV7-9 and TRBJ2-5; TRBD2 agrees at 12 bases. Gene TRBJ2-7 matches the end of the DNA better, so the J call may be wrong. Germline CDR1 is SEHNR and CDR2 is FQNEAQ (reference sequence). This CDR3 has 18 amino acids. Here the CDR3 reads CASSRPGLAGLFSYEQYF. CDR3 DNA sequence: TGTGCCAGCAGCCGACCCGGACTAGCGGGACTCTTCTCCTACGAGCAGTACTTC.

The chain links TRBV5-3 to TRBJ2-7, with 14 nucleotides matching TRBD2. TRBV5-3 is given ORF status, its function remaining uncertain. The junction had 2 bases not matched to a gene; V was cut back by 0 bases and J by 3 bases. The CDR3 has 16 amino acids. CDR3 sequence reads: CARSLVGTSGSYEQYF. CDR3 bases: TGTGCCAGAAGCTTGGTAGGGACTAGCGGGAGCTACGAGCAGTACTTC.